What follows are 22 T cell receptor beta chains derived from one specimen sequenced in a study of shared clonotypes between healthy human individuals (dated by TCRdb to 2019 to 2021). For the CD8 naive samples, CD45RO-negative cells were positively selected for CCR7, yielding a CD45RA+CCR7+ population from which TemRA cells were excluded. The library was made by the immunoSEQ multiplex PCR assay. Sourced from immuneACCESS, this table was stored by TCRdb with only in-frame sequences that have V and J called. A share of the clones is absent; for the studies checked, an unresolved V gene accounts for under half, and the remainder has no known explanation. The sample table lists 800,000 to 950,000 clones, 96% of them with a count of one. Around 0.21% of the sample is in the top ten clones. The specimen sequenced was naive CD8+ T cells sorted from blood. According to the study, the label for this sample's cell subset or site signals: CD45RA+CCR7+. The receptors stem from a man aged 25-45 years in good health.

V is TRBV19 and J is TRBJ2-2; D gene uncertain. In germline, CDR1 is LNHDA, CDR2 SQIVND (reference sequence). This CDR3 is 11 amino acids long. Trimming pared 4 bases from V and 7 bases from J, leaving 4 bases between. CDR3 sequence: CASSSLGELFF. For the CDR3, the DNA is TGTGCCAGTAGTAGCCTCGGGGAGCTGTTTTTT.

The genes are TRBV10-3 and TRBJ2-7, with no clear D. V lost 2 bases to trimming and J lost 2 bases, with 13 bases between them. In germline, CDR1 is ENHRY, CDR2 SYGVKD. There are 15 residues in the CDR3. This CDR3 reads CAISEPDHSPYEQYF. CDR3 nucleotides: TGTGCCATCAGTGAGCCGGACCATTCCCCCTACGAGCAGTACTTC.

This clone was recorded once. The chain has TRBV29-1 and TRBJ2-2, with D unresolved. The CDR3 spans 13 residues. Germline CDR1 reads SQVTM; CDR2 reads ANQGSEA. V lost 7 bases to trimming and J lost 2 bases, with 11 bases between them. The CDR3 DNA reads TGCAGCGCCCGATCAGAAAACACCGGGGAGCTGTTTTTT. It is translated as CSARSENTGELFF.

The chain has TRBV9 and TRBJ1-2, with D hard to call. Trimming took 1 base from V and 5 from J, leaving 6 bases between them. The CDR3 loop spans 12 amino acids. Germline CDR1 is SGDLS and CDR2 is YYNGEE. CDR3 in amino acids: CASSVLHYGYTF. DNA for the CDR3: TGTGCCAGCAGCGTATTACATTATGGCTACACCTTC.

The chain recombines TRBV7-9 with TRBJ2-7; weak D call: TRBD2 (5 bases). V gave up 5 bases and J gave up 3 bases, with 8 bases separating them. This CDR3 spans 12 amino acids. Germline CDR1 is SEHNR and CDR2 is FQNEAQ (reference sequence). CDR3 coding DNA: TGTGCCAGCAGCCCCGGGATCTACGAGCAGTACTTC. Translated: CASSPGIYEQYF.

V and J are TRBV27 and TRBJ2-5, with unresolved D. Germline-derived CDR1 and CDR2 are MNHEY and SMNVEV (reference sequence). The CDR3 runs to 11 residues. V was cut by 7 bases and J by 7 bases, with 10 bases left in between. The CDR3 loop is CASKSGRTQYF. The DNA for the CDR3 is TGTGCCAGCAAATCCGGACGGACCCAGTACTTC.

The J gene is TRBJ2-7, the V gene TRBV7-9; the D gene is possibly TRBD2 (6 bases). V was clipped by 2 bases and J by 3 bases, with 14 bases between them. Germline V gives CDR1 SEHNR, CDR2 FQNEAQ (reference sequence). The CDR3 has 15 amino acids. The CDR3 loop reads CASSLIRELNYEQYF. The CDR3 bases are TGTGCCAGCAGCTTAATACGGGAGCTTAACTACGAGCAGTACTTC.

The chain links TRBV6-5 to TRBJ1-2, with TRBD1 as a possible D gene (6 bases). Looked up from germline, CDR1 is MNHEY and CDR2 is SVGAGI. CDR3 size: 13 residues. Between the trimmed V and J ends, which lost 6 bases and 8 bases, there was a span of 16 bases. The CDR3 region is CASRTQGYGGYTF. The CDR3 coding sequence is TGTGCCAGCAGAACACAGGGCTACGGAGGCTACACCTTC.

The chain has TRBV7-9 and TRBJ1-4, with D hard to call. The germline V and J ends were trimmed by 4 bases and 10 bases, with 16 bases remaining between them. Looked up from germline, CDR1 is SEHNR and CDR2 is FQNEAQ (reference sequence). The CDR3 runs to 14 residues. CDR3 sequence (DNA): TGTGCCAGCAGCTATCGGACCCGAGGAGGAAAACTGTTTTTT. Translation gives CASSYRTRGGKLFF. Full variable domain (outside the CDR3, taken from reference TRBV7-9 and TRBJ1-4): DTGVSQNPRHKITKRGQNVTFRCDPISEHNRLYWYRQTLGQGPEFLTYFQNEAQLEKSRLLSDRFSAERPKGSFSTLEIQRTEQGDSAMYLCASSYRTRGGKLFFGSGTQLSVL.

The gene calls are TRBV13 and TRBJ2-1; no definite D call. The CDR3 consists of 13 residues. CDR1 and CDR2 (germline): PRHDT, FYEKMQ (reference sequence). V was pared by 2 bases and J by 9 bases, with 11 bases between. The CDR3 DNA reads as TGTGCCAGCAGCTTACCCGGGCGCAGTGAGCAGTTCTTC. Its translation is CASSLPGRSEQFF.

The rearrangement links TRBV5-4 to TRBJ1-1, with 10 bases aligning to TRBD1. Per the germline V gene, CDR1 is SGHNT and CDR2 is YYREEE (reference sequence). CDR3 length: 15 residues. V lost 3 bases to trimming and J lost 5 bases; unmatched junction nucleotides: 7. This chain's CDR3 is CASSWTGGGSTEAFF. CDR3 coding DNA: TGTGCCAGCAGCTGGACAGGGGGAGGGTCTACTGAAGCTTTCTTT.

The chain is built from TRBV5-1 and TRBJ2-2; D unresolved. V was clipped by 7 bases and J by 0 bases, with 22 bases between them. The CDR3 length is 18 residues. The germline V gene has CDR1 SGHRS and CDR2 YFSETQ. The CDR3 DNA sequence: TGCGCCAGCCTCACGAGAAATCAGACAACCGCGAACACCGGGGAGCTGTTTTTT. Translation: CASLTRNQTTANTGELFF.

This CDR3 reads CASSFRDRDTDTQYF. The CDR3 DNA is TGCGCCAGCAGCTTCCGGGACCGTGACACAGATACGCAGTATTTT. The genes are TRBV5-1 and TRBJ2-3; D may correspond to TRBD1 or TRBD2 (5 bases each). The CDR3 covers 15 residues. Germline V gene lookup returns CDR1 SGHRS and CDR2 YFSETQ. V was shortened by 2 bases and J by 2 bases, with 12 bases between the two germline ends.

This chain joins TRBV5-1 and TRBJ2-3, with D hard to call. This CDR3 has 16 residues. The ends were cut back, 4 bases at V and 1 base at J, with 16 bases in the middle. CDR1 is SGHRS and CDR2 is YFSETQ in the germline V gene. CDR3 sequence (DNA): TGCGCCAGCAGCCCCGTGTTTGATGGACGCACAGATACGCAGTATTTT. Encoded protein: CASSPVFDGRTDTQYF.

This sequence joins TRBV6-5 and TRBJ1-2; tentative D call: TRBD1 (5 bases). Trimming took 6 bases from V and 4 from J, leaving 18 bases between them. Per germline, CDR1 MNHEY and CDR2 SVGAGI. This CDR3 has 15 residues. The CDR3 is CASRTGFGAIYGYTF. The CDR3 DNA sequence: TGTGCCAGCAGAACCGGGTTTGGGGCCATCTATGGCTACACCTTC.

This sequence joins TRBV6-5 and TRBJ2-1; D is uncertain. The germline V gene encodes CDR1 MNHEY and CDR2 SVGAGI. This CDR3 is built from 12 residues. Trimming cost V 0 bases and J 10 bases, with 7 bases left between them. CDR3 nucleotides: TGTGCCAGCAGTTACTCCGGGTACGAGCAGTTCTTC. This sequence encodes CASSYSGYEQFF.

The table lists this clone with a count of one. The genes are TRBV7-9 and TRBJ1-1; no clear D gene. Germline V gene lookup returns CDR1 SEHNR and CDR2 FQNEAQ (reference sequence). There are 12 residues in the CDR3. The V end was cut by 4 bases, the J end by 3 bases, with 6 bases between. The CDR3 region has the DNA TGTGCCAGCAGCTGGCAGGACACTGAAGCTTTCTTT. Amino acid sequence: CASSWQDTEAFF.

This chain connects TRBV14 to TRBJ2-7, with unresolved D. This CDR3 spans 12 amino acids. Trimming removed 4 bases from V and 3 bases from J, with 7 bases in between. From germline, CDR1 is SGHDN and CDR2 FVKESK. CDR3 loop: CASSLTHYEQYF. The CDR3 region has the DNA TGTGCCAGCAGCCTAACACACTACGAGCAGTACTTC.

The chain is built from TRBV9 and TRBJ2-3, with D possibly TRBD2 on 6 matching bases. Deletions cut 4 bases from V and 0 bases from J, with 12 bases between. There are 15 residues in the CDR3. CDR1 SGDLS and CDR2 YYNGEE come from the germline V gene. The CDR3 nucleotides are TGTGCCAGCAGCTACGAAGGGACTAGCACAGATACGCAGTATTTT. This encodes CASSYEGTSTDTQYF.

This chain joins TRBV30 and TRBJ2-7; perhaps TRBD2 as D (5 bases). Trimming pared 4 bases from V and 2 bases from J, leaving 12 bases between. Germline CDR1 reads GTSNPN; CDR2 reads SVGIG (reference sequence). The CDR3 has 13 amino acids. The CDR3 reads CAWIPDWAYEQYF. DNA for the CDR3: TGTGCCTGGATACCGGACTGGGCCTACGAGCAGTACTTC.

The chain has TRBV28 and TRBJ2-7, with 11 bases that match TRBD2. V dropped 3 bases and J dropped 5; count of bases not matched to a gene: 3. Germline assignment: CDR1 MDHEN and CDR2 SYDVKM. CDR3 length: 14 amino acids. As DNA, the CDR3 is TGTGCCAGCAGTTTCTTACTAGCGGGAGACGAGCAGTACTTC. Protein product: CASSFLLAGDEQYF.

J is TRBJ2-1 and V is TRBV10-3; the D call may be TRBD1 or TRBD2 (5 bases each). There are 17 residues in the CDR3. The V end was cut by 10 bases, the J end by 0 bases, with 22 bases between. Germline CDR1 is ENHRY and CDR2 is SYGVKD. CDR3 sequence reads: CATIPADISSSYNEQFF. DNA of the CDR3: TGTGCCACCATACCAGCGGACATCTCCAGCTCCTACAATGAGCAGTTCTTC.